Listed below are T cell receptor beta chains from one sample, sequenced in a study of blood T cell repertoires in COVID-19. TCRdb keeps only in-frame clones here, not all; method: immunoSEQ multiplex PCR. The data show some 130,000 clones, about 80% seen once. Source material: peripheral blood. The source is a man in his sixties with acute or convalescent COVID-19. CDR3s include the opening cysteine and the closing phenylalanine or tryptophan. D genes are given only for firm matches. Part of the rows lack a size; the others show once, few, many or a class for expanded clones.

v_call,clone_size,d_call,j_call,cdr3_nt,cdr3_aa
TRBV30,few,-,TRBJ1-1,TGTGCCTTGAAACAGGCAGGCACTGAAGCTTTCTTT,CALKQAGTEAFF
TRBV28,once,TRBD2,TRBJ2-3,TGTGCCAGCAGTTGGGGACTAGCGGGAGATATCTTCACAGATACGCAGTATTTT,CASSWGLAGDIFTDTQYF
TRBV5-1,-,-,TRBJ1-1,TGCGCCAGCAGCCCACTACTGGACACCCCTGGGGAAGCTTTCTTT,CASSPLLDTPGEAFF
TRBV7-2,-,TRBD1,TRBJ2-1,TGTGCCAGCAGCTTAGGGGGCCCGGGACAGGCGTACAATGAGCAGTTCTTC,CASSLGGPGQAYNEQFF
TRBV6-4,-,TRBD1,TRBJ2-1,TGTGCCAGCAGTGACTCGACAGGGCACAATGAGCAGTTCTTC,CASSDSTGHNEQFF
TRBV19,-,TRBD2,TRBJ2-1,TGTGCCAGTAGTATAGCCGCACTAGCGGGAGGAGAGAATGAGCAGTTCTTC,CASSIAALAGGENEQFF
TRBV30,-,TRBD1,TRBJ2-4,TGTGCCTGGGCCAGGGGGCGCGGTGGGGACATTCAGTACTTC,CAWARGRGGDIQYF
TRBV2,-,TRBD1,TRBJ2-5,TGTGCCAGCAGGCTGACAGGGCAGGGAGAGACCCAGTACTTC,CASRLTGQGETQYF
TRBV11-2,-,-,TRBJ1-2,TGTGCCAGCAGCTTGGCCGGGGGTACAGGCTACACCTTC,CASSLAGGTGYTF
TRBV9,-,TRBD1,TRBJ1-1,TGTGCCAGCAGCGGGGGACAGGGGAAAGCTTTCTTT,CASSGGQGKAFF
TRBV27,-,-,TRBJ2-7,TGTGCCAGCAGTAGAAACCCACAGAGCAGCGAGCAGTACTTC,CASSRNPQSSEQYF
TRBV5-5,once,-,TRBJ2-3,TGTGCCAGCAGCCTGAGATGGGGCAGCACAGATACGCAGTATTTT,CASSLRWGSTDTQYF
TRBV28,-,TRBD1,TRBJ1-4,TGTGCCAGCAGTCCCCCAGGGGGACTGTTTTTT,CASSPPGGLFF
TRBV2,-,TRBD2,TRBJ2-7,TGTGCCAGCAGTGAAGGACTAGCGGGCCGAGCCTACGAGCAGTACTTC,CASSEGLAGRAYEQYF
TRBV27,-,TRBD2,TRBJ2-3,TGTGCCAGCAGTCTAAGACTAGCGGGAGGCACAGATACGCAGTATTTT,CASSLRLAGGTDTQYF
TRBV7-2,few,TRBD1,TRBJ1-2,TGTGCCAGCAGCGTACCGGGACAGGGGAGAAATGGCTACACCTTC,CASSVPGQGRNGYTF
TRBV28,-,TRBD1,TRBJ1-3,TGTGCCAGCAGTTCGGGACAGGGGAATGGAAACACCATATATTTT,CASSSGQGNGNTIYF
TRBV7-9,-,-,TRBJ1-3,TGTGCCAGCAGCTTTACCGGACAAAGCCCTGGAAACACCATATATTTT,CASSFTGQSPGNTIYF
TRBV7-3,-,TRBD2,TRBJ2-1,TGTGCCAGCAGCTTAACGCGGGAGGGAGATGAGCAGTTCTTC,CASSLTREGDEQFF
TRBV6-1,few,TRBD1,TRBJ2-7,TGTGCCAGCAGCTCCTCGGACAGGGGGCCCTACGAGCAGTACTTC,CASSSSDRGPYEQYF
TRBV6-5,-,TRBD1,TRBJ2-3,TGTGCCAGCGGGGGGGACAGGGGGCCAGATACGCAGTATTTT,CASGGDRGPDTQYF
TRBV7-4,once,-,TRBJ1-5,TGTGCCAGCAGCTCGTGCAGGGGCTCACATAGCAATCAGCCCCAGCATTTT,CASSSCRGSHSNQPQHF
TRBV7-6,-,TRBD2,TRBJ2-3,TGTGCCAGCAGCTTGAGCTCGGGCCTAGCGGGAGGGGGCACAGATACGCAGTATTTT,CASSLSSGLAGGGTDTQYF
TRBV19,-,TRBD1,TRBJ2-1,TGTGCCAGCGAAGGGACAGGAGCAAACTACAATGAGCAGTTCTTC,CASEGTGANYNEQFF
TRBV19,few,TRBD1,TRBJ1-2,TGTGCCAGTAGCCCTACGACAGGGCTCCCGGGCTACACCTTC,CASSPTTGLPGYTF
TRBV5-4,-,TRBD1,TRBJ2-4,TGTGCCAGCAGCTCCGACAGGGGCGTGAACATTCAGTACTTC,CASSSDRGVNIQYF
TRBV5-1,-,TRBD1,TRBJ1-6,TGCGCCAGCAGCCGGGACAGGGGTAATTCACCCCTCCACTTT,CASSRDRGNSPLHF